This TCR beta chain was sequenced in a study of T cell repertoires in cytomegalovirus infection. On the study more broadly: Evidence of both CMV infection and a matching HLA type came from public TCR beta signatures.

Trimming cost V 5 bases and J 6 bases; bases outside gene matches: 9. The CDR3 sequence is 15 residues long. Germline V gene lookup returns CDR1 SGHTA and CDR2 FQGTGA. Study findings and constraints: Using cumulative public TCR beta family frequency, the authors identified those who carried CMV together with the relevant HLA.

TCRdb re-called the reads with MiXCR, one entry per CDR3 protein. The sample has approximately 300,000 distinct CDR3 sequences, approximately 32% seen once. About this clonotype itself: The antigen is unknown.

The V gene is TRBV7-3, the J gene TRBJ2-1, with 8 bases fitting TRBD2. Material: cultured PBMCs, obtained from culture after CMV antigen stimulation. The sequence came from a human donor in good health (CMV status not recorded). Some clones in this sample may be carry-over from other donors' samples. CDR3 bases: TGTGCCAGCAGCCCCTCAGCGGGAGTAATCAATGAGCAGTTCTTC. It specifies CASSPSAGVINEQFF.